This T cell receptor (beta chain) was captured in a study of blood T cell repertoires in COVID-19. Study-level background: Sample material is recorded as cDNA or gDNA derived from T cells, B-cell-depleted T cells, or PBMCs.

The method was immunoSEQ multiplex PCR; TCRdb's version includes in-frame clones alone and lacks a portion of them. The sample includes 35,000 to 50,000 clones, 80% to 90% seen only once; the top ten take 10%. Trimming cost V 5 bases and J 4 bases, with 11 bases left between them. CDR3 length: 13 amino acids. CDR1 and CDR2 from the germline V gene are SSHAT and FNYEAQ (reference sequence). The chain joins TRBV7-7 to TRBJ2-5; TRBD1 is a possible D gene (6 bases). The material sequenced was peripheral blood. This receptor was taken from a man aged 55-75 years in a cohort sampled during active COVID-19. CDR3 DNA sequence: TGTGCCAGCAGCAGCCCAGGGGTAGAGACCCAGTACTTC. As protein: CASSSPGVETQYF.